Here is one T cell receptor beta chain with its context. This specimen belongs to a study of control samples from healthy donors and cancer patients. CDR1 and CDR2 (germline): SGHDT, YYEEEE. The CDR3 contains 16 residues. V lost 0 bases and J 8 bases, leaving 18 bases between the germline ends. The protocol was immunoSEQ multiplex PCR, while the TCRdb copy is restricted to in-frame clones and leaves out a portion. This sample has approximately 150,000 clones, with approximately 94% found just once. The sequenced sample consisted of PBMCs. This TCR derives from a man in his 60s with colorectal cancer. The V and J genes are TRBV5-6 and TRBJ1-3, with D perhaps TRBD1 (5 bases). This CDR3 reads CASSLAGAGNEYTIYF. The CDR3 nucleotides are TGTGCCAGCAGCTTGGCCGGGGCGGGGAACGAATACACCATATATTTT.